The TCR beta chain under discussion was sequenced for a study of blood T cell repertoires in COVID-19. Study-level background: Some COVID-19 samples were acute and others convalescent; all came from the United States, Italy and Spain. PBMCs, B-cell-depleted T cells, or T cells provided the cDNA or gDNA that made up the material.

Authors' data handling: The assay estimated nucleated cells by amplifying reference gene primers. Some clones are missing from TCRdb's copy, which holds only in-frame ones; the method was immunoSEQ multiplex PCR. The V and J calls and clone size come from that table; D and trimming were worked out from the DNA. The repertoire holds about 36,000 clones, 75% to 90% seen once, with 42% in the top ten. This TCR was recovered from a human donor in a cohort sampled during active or convalescent COVID-19. The donor label of this sample is uncertain. Sequencing input: peripheral blood.

DNA of the CDR3: TGCGCCACCGCCGCCCTAGCGCGTAGCACAGATACGCAGTATTTT. Protein product: CATAALARSTDTQYF. The gene calls are TRBV23-1 and TRBJ2-3; D is perhaps TRBD2 (6 bases). TRBV23-1 is an open reading frame, and its role is uncertain. Trimming left V 10 bases short and J 0 bases short, with 17 bases between. The CDR3 contains 15 residues.